The present entry profiles one T cell receptor (beta chain) with its context. The data were obtained in a study of blood T cell repertoires in COVID-19. Study overall: The study drew acute and convalescent COVID-19 samples from the United States, Italy and Spain. PBMCs, B-cell-depleted T cells, or T cells were the source of the cDNA or gDNA that made up the material.

The V gene lost 5 bases and the J gene lost 5 bases, with 16 bases spanning the gap. The CDR3 runs to 15 residues. Germline assignment: CDR1 SGHVS and CDR2 FQNEAQ. How the authors handled the data: Nucleated cell number was recorded as an estimate derived from reference gene primer amplification. Profiling relied on immunoSEQ multiplex PCR, and the TCRdb table lists in-frame clones only, not all of them. V and J calls and clone size are copied from that table; D and trimming were computed from the DNA. This sample has approximately 53,000 clones; roughly nine tenths occur once, and the top ten carry around 2.2%.

The chain joins TRBV7-8 to TRBJ2-1; weak D call: TRBD1 (6 bases). Sequencing was performed on peripheral blood. The receptor comes from a human donor in a cohort sampled during active COVID-19. In nucleotides, the CDR3 is TGTGCCAGCAGCCGATCAGGGACAAGAAACAATGAGCAGTTCTTC. Translated, it gives CASSRSGTRNNEQFF.